What follows describes a single T cell receptor beta chain. No antigen is known for it. This sample was taken from a study of cytomegalovirus exposure and HLA in healthy donors. Study results and limitations: About 90% or about 30% of the time was how often most TCR beta V segments were productive, according to an earlier analysis. Available immune exposure information covered CMV serostatus only.

CDR1 is LNHDA and CDR2 is SQIVND in the germline V gene (reference sequence). Trimming removed 6 bases at V and 0 bases at J, with 15 bases between. This CDR3 comprises 16 residues. The primer mix had 60 Vbeta and 13 Jbeta primers. Data came from immunoSEQ multiplex PCR; TCRdb stores just in-frame clones and leaves some out. The table shows about 140,000 clones, with over 70% occurring only once. Sequenced material: PBMCs. V is TRBV19 and J is TRBJ1-3, with D possibly matching TRBD1 (6 bases). This TCR was recovered from a man aged 40-49 years in good health and CMV-seronegative. The CDR3 reads CASRAVPGDSGNTIYF. The CDR3, as DNA: TGTGCCAGTAGGGCTGTCCCAGGGGACTCTGGAAACACCATATATTTT.